The 11 T cell receptor beta chains below come from one sample, sequenced in a study of CD8+CD57+ T cells in acquired aplastic anemia (dated by TCRdb to the late 2010s). Sequencing used an Illumina HiSeq 2000. Genomic DNA served as template for TCR beta VDJ combination and CDR3 sequence profiling. TCRdb handled the public reads itself, with Q25 trimming in fastp and clone calling in MiXCR, and kept productive beta chains. Each CDR3 protein appears once, grouped with its most common genes and DNA. Present in this sample are some 200,000 distinct CDR3 sequences, approximately 50% of which were seen just once. The leading ten clones occupy around a tenth of the sample. The patients picked for sequencing were ones in whom flow cytometry had shown an expansion of CD8+CD57+ cells. Sequenced sample: sorted CD4+, CD8+, or CD8+CD57+ T cells (not recorded which) from PBMCs. These receptors were collected from a human donor with aplastic anemia.

This rearrangement joins TRBV19 to TRBJ2-7; 8 bases fit TRBD1. Germline trimming cut 3 bases from V and 2 bases from J; bases unmatched to any gene: 6. There are 15 residues in the CDR3. From germline, CDR1 is LNHDA and CDR2 SQIVND (reference sequence). The CDR3, as DNA: TGTGCCAGTAGTATTAGACCGACAGGGGCCTACGAGCAGTACTTC. Translation gives CASSIRPTGAYEQYF.

The sample holds many counts of this clonotype. The V and J genes are TRBV28 and TRBJ1-3; 7 positions match TRBD1. This CDR3 spans 15 amino acids. V was pared by 5 bases and J by 4 bases, with 8 bases of the junction left unmatched. Germline CDR1 reads MDHEN; CDR2 reads SYDVKM. This chain's CDR3 is CASSRSGTAGNTIYF. In DNA, the CDR3 is TGTGCCAGCAGTCGATCCGGGACAGCAGGAAACACCATATATTTT.

This clonotype occurred once. V gene TRBV2 combines with J gene TRBJ1-1, with TRBD1 matching 7 bases. The CDR3 runs 15 residues. The J segment lost 2 bases and the V segment lost 3 bases, leaving 6 bases of the junction unmatched. Per germline, CDR1 SNHLY and CDR2 FYNNEI. The CDR3 loop is CASSELGTANTEAFF. The CDR3 nucleotides are TGTGCCAGCAGTGAGTTGGGGACAGCCAACACTGAAGCTTTCTTT.

The V call is TRBV20-1, the J call TRBJ1-6; D may be TRBD1 (5 bases). Trimming stripped 3 bases from V and 10 bases from J, with 13 bases between. Germline assignment: CDR1 DFQATT and CDR2 SNEGSKA (reference sequence). This CDR3 spans 13 amino acids. The CDR3 protein is CSASIQGKSPLHF. The CDR3 DNA reads as TGCAGTGCTAGTATCCAGGGCAAGTCACCCCTCCACTTT.

The chain recombines TRBV7-2 with TRBJ2-7; D uncertain. The CDR3 is 12 residues long. Germline-derived CDR1 and CDR2 are SGHTA and FQGNSA. V shed 5 bases and J shed 3 bases, with 8 bases lying between them. In DNA, the CDR3 is TGTGCCAGCAGCCCAACTATCTACGAGCAGTACTTC. It codes for CASSPTIYEQYF.

This clonotype occurred a few times. This sequence joins TRBV15 and TRBJ2-7, with 10 positions matching TRBD1. The V segment lost 1 base and the J segment 5 bases; nucleotides outside the gene matches: 2. This CDR3 contains 14 residues. Germline CDR1 and CDR2: LNHNV and YYDKDF (reference sequence). This CDR3 reads CATSRGTGGNEQYF. The CDR3 DNA is TGTGCCACCAGCAGAGGGACAGGGGGTAACGAGCAGTACTTC.

This chain links TRBV4-2 with TRBJ1-4; possible D gene TRBD1, 6 bases. V dropped 0 bases and J dropped 8 bases, with 13 bases sitting between them. The germline V gene encodes CDR1 LGHNA and CDR2 YNFKEQ. The CDR3 contains 15 residues. In nucleotides, the CDR3 is TGTGCCAGCAGCCAAGAGGGGGGGGCTGTGGAAAAACTGTTTTTT. Encoded protein: CASSQEGGAVEKLFF.

This clonotype was found many times. The V and J genes are TRBV5-1 and TRBJ2-7; D is undetermined. This CDR3 region has 14 residues. Germline loops: CDR1 SGHRS, CDR2 YFSETQ. Trimming cost V 0 bases and J 1 base, with 8 bases left between them. CDR3 protein: CASSLVVSSYEQYF. CDR3 DNA sequence: TGCGCCAGCAGCTTGGTGGTCAGTTCCTACGAGCAGTACTTC.

This chain joins TRBV20-1 and TRBJ2-5; a possible D gene is TRBD1 (5 bases). The J call could be wrong; TRBJ2-7 is a better fit for the DNA end. The CDR3 runs 14 residues. Germline V gene data show CDR1 as DFQATT and CDR2 as SNEGSKA (reference sequence). CDR3 coding DNA: TGCAGTGCTAGTGTTCCAGGGAATACCTACGAGCAGTACTTC. Its translation: CSASVPGNTYEQYF.

This clonotype has ten or more counts. This may arise from a read error, as a much more abundant clone is one base away. The chain recombines TRBV10-3 with TRBJ2-3, with 10 bases matching TRBD2. This CDR3 is 15 amino acids long. Germline CDR1 ENHRY, CDR2 SYGVKD. After removal of 5 bases from V and 0 bases from J, the junction contained 2 bases not matched to a gene. DNA for the CDR3: TGTGCCATCAGTACTAGCGGGAAGAGCACAGATACGCAGTATTTT. It encodes CAISTSGKSTDTQYF.

Only one count was recorded for this clonotype. The chain employs TRBV24-1 and TRBJ2-3, with D perhaps given as TRBD1 or TRBD2 (5 bases each). The CDR3 spans 15 residues. CDR1 and CDR2 (germline): KGHDR, SFDVKD. V lost 4 bases to trimming and J lost 4 bases, with 14 bases between them. This chain's CDR3 is CATSDPRGAADTQYF. The CDR3 DNA sequence: TGTGCCACCAGTGACCCAAGAGGGGCCGCAGATACGCAGTATTTT.